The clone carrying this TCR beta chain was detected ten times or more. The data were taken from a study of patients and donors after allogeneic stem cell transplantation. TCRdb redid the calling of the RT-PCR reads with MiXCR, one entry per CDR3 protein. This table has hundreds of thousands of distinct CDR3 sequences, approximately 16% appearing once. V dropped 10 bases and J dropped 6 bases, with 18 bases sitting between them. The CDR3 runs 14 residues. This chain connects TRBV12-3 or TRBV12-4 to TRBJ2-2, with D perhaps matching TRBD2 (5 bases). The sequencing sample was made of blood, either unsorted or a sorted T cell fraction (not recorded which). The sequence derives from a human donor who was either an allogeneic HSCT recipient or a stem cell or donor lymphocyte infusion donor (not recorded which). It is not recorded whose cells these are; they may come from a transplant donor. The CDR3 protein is CATETPEGSGELFF. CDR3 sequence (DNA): TGTGCCACCGAAACCCCAGAGGGCTCCGGGGAGCTGTTTTTT.